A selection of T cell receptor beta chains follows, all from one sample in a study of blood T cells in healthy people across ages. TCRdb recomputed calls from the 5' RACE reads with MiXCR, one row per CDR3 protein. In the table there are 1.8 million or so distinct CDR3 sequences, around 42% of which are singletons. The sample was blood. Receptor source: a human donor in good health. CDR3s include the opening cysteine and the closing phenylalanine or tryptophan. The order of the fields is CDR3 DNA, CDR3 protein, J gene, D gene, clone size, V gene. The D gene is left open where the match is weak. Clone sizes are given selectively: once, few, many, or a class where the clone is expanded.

CDR3 DNA: TGCACCAGCAGCTTTACAGGGGCCTCCGAGGTTACGCAGTATTTT
CDR3 protein: CTSSFTGASEVTQYF
J gene: TRBJ2-3
D gene: TRBD1
clone size: -
V gene: TRBV5-1

CDR3 DNA: TGTGCCAGCAGCCCGAGCCCGCGGGACGGTTGGTCTGGGGCCAACGTCCTGACTTTC
CDR3 protein: CASSPSPRDGWSGANVLTF
J gene: TRBJ2-6
D gene: -
clone size: -
V gene: TRBV9

CDR3 DNA: TGTGCCAGCAGCCAAGATCCAGCGGGAGAGGGAGAGACCCAGTACTTC
CDR3 protein: CASSQDPAGEGETQYF
J gene: TRBJ2-5
D gene: TRBD2
clone size: -
V gene: TRBV4-2

CDR3 DNA: TGTGCCAGCAGTTTCGGGGGGCAGGGAAAACTGTTTTTT
CDR3 protein: CASSFGGQGKLFF
J gene: TRBJ1-4
D gene: -
clone size: -
V gene: TRBV27

CDR3 DNA: TGTGCCAGCAGCTTAGTAGGAAAGGAGCAGTTCTTC
CDR3 protein: CASSLVGKEQFF
J gene: TRBJ2-1
D gene: -
clone size: few
V gene: TRBV7-6

CDR3 DNA: TGTGCCAGCAGTAAGGGACTTTCACTCGAAGAGACCCAGTACTTC
CDR3 protein: CASSKGLSLEETQYF
J gene: TRBJ2-5
D gene: -
clone size: -
V gene: TRBV6-2/TRBV6-3

CDR3 DNA: TGTGCCAGCAGCTTTCCAGGACAGGGCCTAGATGAGCAGTTCTTC
CDR3 protein: CASSFPGQGLDEQFF
J gene: TRBJ2-1
D gene: TRBD1
clone size: -
V gene: TRBV5-6

CDR3 DNA: TGTGCCACCAGCAGAGAAGATGGGGGATCGCAGTATTTT
CDR3 protein: CATSREDGGSQYF
J gene: TRBJ2-3
D gene: -
clone size: -
V gene: TRBV15

CDR3 DNA: TGCGCCAGCAGCCAAGATAAGACTCTCACAGATACGCAGTATTTT
CDR3 protein: CASSQDKTLTDTQYF
J gene: TRBJ2-3
D gene: -
clone size: few
V gene: TRBV4-3

CDR3 DNA: TGTGCCAGCAGCTCGATCGAAGCCTACGAGCAGTACTTC
CDR3 protein: CASSSIEAYEQYF
J gene: TRBJ2-7
D gene: -
clone size: -
V gene: TRBV7-9

CDR3 DNA: TGCAGTGCTGAGGGGCCGACGAGAGCTTTCTTT
CDR3 protein: CSAEGPTRAFF
J gene: TRBJ1-1
D gene: -
clone size: few
V gene: TRBV20-1

CDR3 DNA: TGTGCCAGCAGCCTATGGGCGAGGGGTGGTGAAAAACTGTTTTTT
CDR3 protein: CASSLWARGGEKLFF
J gene: TRBJ1-4
D gene: -
clone size: -
V gene: TRBV11-2

CDR3 DNA: TGTGCCAGCAGTTTCCGGACAGGGGGTGGCTACACCTTC
CDR3 protein: CASSFRTGGGYTF
J gene: TRBJ1-2
D gene: TRBD1
clone size: few
V gene: TRBV27

CDR3 DNA: TGTGCCAGCAGTTTAACGCAGGGAGGCGGCTACACCTTC
CDR3 protein: CASSLTQGGGYTF
J gene: TRBJ1-2
D gene: -
clone size: few
V gene: TRBV7-3

CDR3 DNA: TGTGCCAGCAGCAACAAGAGGGGCCGAACTAGCGGGGGGCCAAGCGAAGGCACAGATACGCAGTATTTT
CDR3 protein: CASSNKRGRTSGGPSEGTDTQYF
J gene: TRBJ2-3
D gene: TRBD2
clone size: -
V gene: TRBV4-2

CDR3 DNA: TGCGCCAGCAGCGCGGGACAGGCAAGCAATCAGCCCCAGCATTTT
CDR3 protein: CASSAGQASNQPQHF
J gene: TRBJ1-5
D gene: TRBD1
clone size: -
V gene: TRBV9

CDR3 DNA: TGCAGTGGAACGGTTCCCCCCTCTTACAATGAGCAGTTCTTC
CDR3 protein: CSGTVPPSYNEQFF
J gene: TRBJ2-1
D gene: -
clone size: -
V gene: TRBV20-1

CDR3 DNA: TGTGCCAGCAGTTTGAGAGCCAGGGGCAATTCACCCCTCCACTTT
CDR3 protein: CASSLRARGNSPLHF
J gene: TRBJ1-6
D gene: -
clone size: few
V gene: TRBV27

CDR3 DNA: TGTGCCACCAGTGATTTGGCGGTGCCCCGACGGGACAGGGAGCCGAATGAGCAGTTCTTC
CDR3 protein: CATSDLAVPRRDREPNEQFF
J gene: TRBJ2-1
D gene: TRBD1
clone size: -
V gene: TRBV24-1

CDR3 DNA: TGTGCCAGCAGCTCTACGGGGGGCGAGGAGGATGAGCAGTTCTTC
CDR3 protein: CASSSTGGEEDEQFF
J gene: TRBJ2-1
D gene: -
clone size: -
V gene: TRBV3-1

CDR3 DNA: TGTGCCACCACCGGACAGGGGATAAGTAATGAAAAACTGTTTTTT
CDR3 protein: CATTGQGISNEKLFF
J gene: TRBJ1-4
D gene: TRBD1
clone size: -
V gene: TRBV15

CDR3 DNA: TGTGCCATCAGTGAAACCTTTCTATCGACAGGGGGAAGCAATCAGCCCCAGCATTTT
CDR3 protein: CAISETFLSTGGSNQPQHF
J gene: TRBJ1-5
D gene: TRBD1
clone size: once
V gene: TRBV10-3

CDR3 DNA: TGTGCCAGCAGCTCGACGGTAAATGAGCAGTTCTTC
CDR3 protein: CASSSTVNEQFF
J gene: TRBJ2-1
D gene: -
clone size: many
V gene: TRBV7-9

CDR3 DNA: TGTGCCAGCCTCACTAGTTGGGTCGACGATGAGCAGTTCTTC
CDR3 protein: CASLTSWVDDEQFF
J gene: TRBJ2-1
D gene: -
clone size: -
V gene: TRBV7-8

CDR3 DNA: TGTGCCAGCAGAGTGACTAGCGGGGGCACAGATACGCAGTATTTT
CDR3 protein: CASRVTSGGTDTQYF
J gene: TRBJ2-3
D gene: TRBD2
clone size: -
V gene: TRBV6-2/TRBV6-3

CDR3 DNA: TGTGCCAGCAGTCCAGAGAGGCGGGGTCCTGGGGCCAACGTCCTAACTTTC
CDR3 protein: CASSPERRGPGANVLTF
J gene: TRBJ2-6
D gene: -
clone size: -
V gene: TRBV7-2

CDR3 DNA: TGCAGTGCGACCCTCCAGGGGTCACCAGCATACGAGCAGTACTTC
CDR3 protein: CSATLQGSPAYEQYF
J gene: TRBJ2-7
D gene: -
clone size: -
V gene: TRBV20-1

CDR3 DNA: TGTGCCAGCAGCCATTGGAACACTGAAGCTTTCTTT
CDR3 protein: CASSHWNTEAFF
J gene: TRBJ1-1
D gene: -
clone size: few
V gene: TRBV3-1

CDR3 DNA: TGTGCCAGCAGCTTAGTTGCTAGCGGGGGGAGGGATACGCAGTATTTT
CDR3 protein: CASSLVASGGRDTQYF
J gene: TRBJ2-3
D gene: TRBD2
clone size: few
V gene: TRBV7-2

CDR3 DNA: TGTGCCAACAGCTTAGAACCCGGGATAGATACGCAGTATTTT
CDR3 protein: CANSLEPGIDTQYF
J gene: TRBJ2-3
D gene: -
clone size: -
V gene: TRBV7-6

CDR3 DNA: TGTGCCAGCTCACCACCGGAGCCCGCTAACTATGGCTACACCTTC
CDR3 protein: CASSPPEPANYGYTF
J gene: TRBJ1-2
D gene: -
clone size: few
V gene: TRBV18

CDR3 DNA: TGCAGCGTTAAAGTGTGGGGGGACTCCTATAATTCACCCCTCCACTTT
CDR3 protein: CSVKVWGDSYNSPLHF
J gene: TRBJ1-6
D gene: -
clone size: few
V gene: TRBV29-1

CDR3 DNA: TGTGCCAGCTCCCCTTTCTCCGGGACAGGAAATGAGCAGTTCTTC
CDR3 protein: CASSPFSGTGNEQFF
J gene: TRBJ2-1
D gene: TRBD1
clone size: once
V gene: TRBV12-3/TRBV12-4

CDR3 DNA: TGTGCCAGCAGCCCACCGGGACAGTACAATGAGCAGTACTTC
CDR3 protein: CASSPPGQYNEQYF
J gene: TRBJ2-4
D gene: TRBD1
clone size: -
V gene: TRBV7-9

CDR3 DNA: TGTGCCAGCAGAGTACACGGCGGCACAGATACGCAGTATTTT
CDR3 protein: CASRVHGGTDTQYF
J gene: TRBJ2-3
D gene: -
clone size: few
V gene: TRBV6-2/TRBV6-3

CDR3 DNA: TGTGCCAGCAGCGTAGTCGAGGGGGTGACAGATACGCAGTATTTT
CDR3 protein: CASSVVEGVTDTQYF
J gene: TRBJ2-3
D gene: -
clone size: few
V gene: TRBV9

CDR3 DNA: TGTGCCAGCAGCTGGGGACAGGGGGGTCAGCCCCAGCATTTT
CDR3 protein: CASSWGQGGQPQHF
J gene: TRBJ1-5
D gene: TRBD1
clone size: few
V gene: TRBV5-5

CDR3 DNA: TGTGCCAGCAGCTTAGGGGGGACAGGAATTATTGAAGCTTTCTTT
CDR3 protein: CASSLGGTGIIEAFF
J gene: TRBJ1-1
D gene: TRBD1
clone size: few
V gene: TRBV7-9

CDR3 DNA: TGTGCCAGCAGCGTAGGACTAGCGGGGGGCCTCCCCGCGCAGTATTTT
CDR3 protein: CASSVGLAGGLPAQYF
J gene: TRBJ2-3
D gene: TRBD2
clone size: -
V gene: TRBV9

CDR3 DNA: TGTGCCAGCAGCTTACATCGGGATACGCAGTATTTT
CDR3 protein: CASSLHRDTQYF
J gene: TRBJ2-3
D gene: -
clone size: many
V gene: TRBV12-3/TRBV12-4

CDR3 DNA: TGCAGCGCCAGACCGACAGGGAACTATGGCTACACCTTC
CDR3 protein: CSARPTGNYGYTF
J gene: TRBJ1-2
D gene: TRBD1
clone size: -
V gene: TRBV29-1

CDR3 DNA: TGCAGTGCGAGGGAGGGGAACACTGAAGCTTTCTTT
CDR3 protein: CSAREGNTEAFF
J gene: TRBJ1-1
D gene: -
clone size: few
V gene: TRBV20-1

CDR3 DNA: TGCAGTGCTTCAGACAGGGCTCCCTACAATGAGCAGTTCTTC
CDR3 protein: CSASDRAPYNEQFF
J gene: TRBJ2-1
D gene: TRBD1
clone size: few
V gene: TRBV20-1

CDR3 DNA: TGTGCTAGTGGTCCCTTTGGACAGGGTTACGAGCAGTACTTC
CDR3 protein: CASGPFGQGYEQYF
J gene: TRBJ2-7
D gene: TRBD1
clone size: few
V gene: TRBV12-5

CDR3 DNA: TGTGCCAGCAGTTTAGTCTTTGTTGGGGAAAGCACAGATACGCAGTATTTT
CDR3 protein: CASSLVFVGESTDTQYF
J gene: TRBJ2-3
D gene: -
clone size: -
V gene: TRBV12-3/TRBV12-4

CDR3 DNA: TGTGCCAGCAGCCCTCCCAAGGCCTTGAATAACTATGGCTACACCTTC
CDR3 protein: CASSPPKALNNYGYTF
J gene: TRBJ1-2
D gene: -
clone size: few
V gene: TRBV7-9